This TCR beta chain was identified in a study of cytomegalovirus exposure and HLA in healthy donors. The table lists this clone with a few counts. PCR amplification relied on 60 Vbeta primers (plus 13 Jbeta primers). Sequencing used immunoSEQ multiplex PCR; TCRdb keeps in-frame clones, though not all of them. The sample holds tens of thousands of clones, just under 80% seen once. The CDR3 consists of 16 residues. Germline values: CDR1 LGHNA, CDR2 YNFKEQ. V lost 0 bases to trimming and J lost 3 bases, with 12 bases between them. The sample comprised PBMCs. This clonotype was obtained from a woman in her forties in good health and CMV-seronegative. The gene calls are TRBV4-2 and TRBJ1-5; tentative D call: TRBD1 (6 bases). This CDR3 reads CASSQEGQGYNQPQHF. CDR3 coding DNA: TGTGCCAGCAGCCAAGAAGGTCAGGGGTACAATCAGCCCCAGCATTTT.